These 23 T cell receptor beta chains share one sample of origin, sequenced in a study of tumor-infiltrating lymphocytes in primary liver carcinoma (dated by TCRdb to 2016 to 2017). The run used an Illumina HiSeq 2500. A constant-region primer and ProtoScript II reverse transcriptase were used to reverse-transcribe TCRbeta-specific cDNA from roughly 0.55 ug total RNA. Three nested multiplex PCR rounds, following a slightly modified ARM-PCR procedure, were used to build the TCRbeta libraries. Multiplex TRBV1-TRBV30 forward primers and a Cbeta reverse primer were used in the first two PCR rounds, each of which was run for around 10 cycles. TCRdb reprocessing: public reads trimmed at Q25 with fastp, clones called with MiXCR, in-frame beta chains kept. Identical CDR3 protein sequences are pooled into one entry, listed with their most common genes and DNA. The sample table contains about 210,000 distinct CDR3 sequences; only one count was recorded for 65% of them. 6% to 8.5% of the sample comes from the top ten.

TRIzol reagent was used to extract blood RNA from unsorted whole blood, while the DNeasy Blood & Tissue kit provided the germline DNA. Material: peripheral blood. These TCRs come from a woman aged 55-69 years with primary liver carcinoma and hepatitis B virus infection.

On this clonotype itself: One junction end does not reproduce the germline sequence, and a read error may be involved. CDR3 bases: TGTGCCAGCAGTATCCAGGGTTACACTGAAGCTCTGTTT. Its translation is CASSIQGYTEALF. This sequence joins TRBV28 and TRBJ1-1; D may be TRBD1 (5 bases). Per the germline V gene, CDR1 is MDHEN and CDR2 is SYDVKM. This CDR3 is 13 amino acids long. Full variable domain (outside the CDR3, taken from reference TRBV28 and TRBJ1-1): DVKVTQSSRYLVKRTGEKVFLECVQDMDHENMFWYRQDPGLGLRLIYFSYDVKMKEKGDIPEGYSVSREKKERFSLILESASTNQTSMYLCASSIQGYTEALFGQGTRLTVV.

This clonotype was seen at least ten times. The rearrangement uses TRBV6-1 and TRBJ2-2, with D possibly being TRBD2 (6 bases). Looked up from germline, CDR1 is MNHNS and CDR2 is SASEGT. V was shortened by 6 bases and J by 5 bases, with 19 bases between the two germline ends. This CDR3 comprises 16 residues. CDR3 sequence (DNA): TGTGCCAGCAGGCCAGGGACTGGGCTGGAGACCGGGGAGCTGTTTTTT. It codes for CASRPGTGLETGELFF.

In the case of this clonotype: At one end, the junction sequence differs from germline, possibly due to a read error. V and J are TRBV11-2 and TRBJ2-2; TRBD2 agrees at 7 bases. CDR1 SGHAT and CDR2 FQNNGV come from the germline V gene. CDR3 length: 18 amino acids. The CDR3 sequence is CASGFGSGLLANAGELLF. As DNA, the CDR3 is TGTGCCAGCGGCTTCGGAAGCGGACTACTAGCGAACGCCGGGGAGCTGTTATTT.

This clonotype was observed a few times. A read error may explain this, as a much larger clone is one base away. The gene calls are TRBV6-5 and TRBJ2-3; 8 nucleotides align to TRBD2. The V gene's germline CDR1 is MNHEY and CDR2 SVGAGI. This CDR3 is built from 17 residues. The CDR3 sequence: CTSSYFPTGGGTDTQYF. CDR3 DNA: TGTACCAGCAGTTACTTCCCGACGGGAGGGGGCACAGATACGCAGTATTTT.

In the case of this clonotype: Since a much larger clone is just one base distant, this may be a read error. CDR3 coding DNA: TGTGCCAGCAGCCAAGCGGCCGGGGGGAGCACTGAAGTTTTCTTT. Amino acids: CASSQAAGGSTEVFF. V gene TRBV14 combines with J gene TRBJ1-1; a weak D match, TRBD1 (5 bases). This CDR3 is built from 15 residues. Germline CDR1 reads SGHDN; CDR2 reads FVKESK. Using reference TRBV14 and TRBJ1-1 for the parts outside the CDR3, the full variable domain is EAGVTQFPSHSVIEKGQTVTLRCDPISGHDNLYWYRRVMGKEIKFLLHFVKESKQDESGMPNNRFLAERTGGTYSTLKVQPAELEDSGVYFCASSQAAGGSTEVFFGQGTRLTVV.

V is TRBV6-5 and J is TRBJ2-7; D call uncertain. CDR3 length equals 15 residues. V was shortened by 4 bases and J by 2 bases, with 15 bases between the two germline ends. From germline, CDR1 is MNHEY and CDR2 SVGAGI. CDR3 residues: CASSSSETQTYEQYF. Written as DNA, the CDR3 is TGTGCCAGCAGTTCTTCCGAGACCCAGACCTACGAGCAGTACTTC.

Of note for this clonotype: A clone one base away is much larger, so this may be a read error. The DNA for the CDR3 is TGTGCCAGCAGTTCAGGCAAGCGCATCATCTATCGAACGGAGACCCAGTACTTC. Its translation: CASSSGKRIIYRTETQYF. The chain has TRBV28 and TRBJ2-5, with D unresolved. The CDR3 contains 18 residues. Trimming removed 4 bases from V and 5 bases from J, with 26 bases in between. The germline CDR1 and CDR2 sequences are MDHEN and SYDVKM.

V and J are TRBV11-2 and TRBJ1-5; D ambiguous. Trimming removed 1 base at V and 8 bases at J, with 9 bases between. Germline V gene data show CDR1 as SGHAT and CDR2 as FQNNGV. The CDR3 is made up of 13 amino acids. CDR3: CASSLVAPEPQHF. The CDR3 region has the DNA TGTGCCAGCAGCTTAGTCGCTCCTGAGCCCCAGCATTTT.

The chain combines TRBV28 with TRBJ2-7; the D call may be TRBD1 or TRBD2 (5 bases each). CDR1 and CDR2 from the germline V gene are MDHEN and SYDVKM. The CDR3 consists of 11 residues. V shed 6 bases and J shed 11 bases, with 14 bases lying between them. The CDR3 region is CASSSRGREYF. CDR3 coding DNA: TGTGCCAGCAGCTCACGGGGCCGCGAGTACTTC.

In regard to this clonotype: Being one base from a much bigger clone, this may be a read error. This likely comes from a read error, as the CDR3 has no conserved phenylalanine or tryptophan at its end. V usage is TRBV28 and J usage is TRBJ1-1, with TRBD1 identical over 7 bases. Germline V lookup: CDR1 MDHEN, CDR2 SYDVKM. With V trimmed by 6 bases and J by 0 bases, 7 bases remained unmatched. The CDR3 extends over 15 amino acids. The DNA of the CDR3 is TGTGCCAGCAGAAAATCAGGGGGTTTGAACACTGAAGCTTTCTAT. Translated: CASRKSGGLNTEAFY.

Comments on this clonotype: A read error may account for a junction end that differs from germline. The rearrangement joins TRBV11-2 to TRBJ2-3; 7 bases agree with TRBD1. The CDR3 covers 18 residues. Germline V gene sequence: CDR1 SGHAT, CDR2 FQNNGV. Here the CDR3 DNA reads TGTGCCGGCAGCTCCCCTAGGACAGGAGGTATCCTCACAGATACTCAGTATTTT. This translates into CAGSSPRTGGILTDTQYF.

Worth noting for this clonotype: The junction shows a germline mismatch at one end, possibly a read error. The V and J genes are TRBV11-2 and TRBJ2-1, with no clear D. CDR1 SGHAT and CDR2 FQNNGV come from the germline V gene. CDR3 length: 13 amino acids. The CDR3 here is CASSLRQYNGQFF. CDR3 DNA sequence: TGTGCCAGCAGCTTAAGGCAATACAATGGGCAGTTCTTC.

This clonotype was seen ten or more times. The chain carries TRBV5-4 and TRBJ1-1, with D perhaps matching TRBD1 (6 bases). V dropped 1 base and J dropped 6 bases, with 13 bases sitting between them. This CDR3 contains 14 residues. CDR1 and CDR2 from the germline V gene are SGHNT and YYREEE (reference sequence). The CDR3 coding sequence is TGTGCCAGCAGCTTGCGGCAGGGGAGGGCTGAAGCTTTCTTT. It translates to CASSLRQGRAEAFF.

This clonotype came up many times. The CDR3 DNA is TGTGCCATCAGGGGCGGGGAAAGGGAGCAGTTCTTC. This gives the protein CAIRGGEREQFF. The genes are TRBV10-3 and TRBJ2-1; TRBD2 is a possible D gene (6 bases). The CDR3 totals 12 residues. Germline CDR1 is ENHRY and CDR2 is SYGVKD. Trimming took 6 bases from V and 10 from J, leaving 13 bases between them.

To note about this clonotype: At one end the junction does not follow the germline gene, possibly because of a read error. V and J are TRBV12-3 or TRBV12-4 and TRBJ2-4; D uncertain. There are 13 residues in the CDR3. CDR3 in amino acids: CAGSLEGNQIQYF. CDR3 DNA sequence: TGTGCCGGCAGTTTAGAAGGGAATCAAATTCAGTACTTC.

This clonotype was observed many times. This chain joins TRBV5-8 and TRBJ2-7; 8 nucleotides match TRBD1. The CDR3 has 14 residues. Germline CDR1 SGHTS, CDR2 YDEGEE. Trimming took 5 bases from V and 2 from J; bases not matched to a gene: 6. The CDR3 loop is CASRDRGSPYEQYF. The CDR3 DNA reads TGTGCCAGCAGAGACAGGGGCTCTCCCTACGAGCAGTACTTC.

About this clonotype: A read error may produce the germline difference seen at one junction end. The chain links TRBV6-2 or TRBV6-3 to TRBJ2-7, with a possible D match to TRBD2 (6 bases). Germline V gives CDR1 MNHEY, CDR2 SVGEGT. The CDR3 has 13 residues. CDR3 sequence (DNA): TGTACCAGCAGGACTACCTCCCCATACGAGCAGTACTTC. Residues: CTSRTTSPYEQYF.

Concerning this clonotype: At one end, the junction sequence differs from germline, possibly due to a read error. V usage is TRBV11-2 and J usage is TRBJ2-6; TRBD1 matches at 9 bases. The CDR3 runs to 18 residues. Germline V CDR1 and CDR2: SGHAT, FQNNGV. The CDR3: CACSAGDRVISGANFLTF. DNA for the CDR3: TGTGCCTGCAGCGCCGGGGACAGGGTTATCTCTGGGGCCAACTTCCTGACTTTC.

This clonotype appeared many times. J is TRBJ2-1 and V is TRBV28; 8 bases align to TRBD1. Looked up from germline, CDR1 is MDHEN and CDR2 is SYDVKM. V dropped 5 bases and J dropped 10; count of bases not matched to a gene: 19. CDR3 length: 17 amino acids. In DNA, the CDR3 is TGTGCCAGCAGTCCACAACCAGGACAGGGAGTGAGTCAGGAGCAGTTCTTC. Protein product: CASSPQPGQGVSQEQFF.

This clonotype was counted a single time. A much bigger clone sits one base away, suggesting this may be a read error. V is TRBV12-3 or TRBV12-4 and J is TRBJ2-1, with 7 bases that match TRBD2. This CDR3 is 11 amino acids long. In DNA, the CDR3 is TGTGTCAGCAGACTAGCAAATGAGCAGTTCTTC. Its protein is CVSRLANEQFF.

About this clonotype: A much larger clone sits a single nucleotide away, making a read error possible. The CDR3 nucleotides read TGTACCAGCAGCCTGTTTGGGACTTCGAATGGCTACACCTTC. It translates to CTSSLFGTSNGYTF. The V gene is TRBV4-1, the J gene TRBJ1-2; perhaps TRBD1 as D (5 bases). The CDR3 totals 14 residues. The germline V gene has CDR1 MGHRA and CDR2 YSYEKL.

This clonotype was detected a few times. The J gene is TRBJ2-1, the V gene TRBV7-8, with D possibly TRBD2 on 5 matching bases. Trimming took 5 bases from V and 2 from J, leaving 13 bases between them. Germline V gene data show CDR1 as SGHVS and CDR2 as FQNEAQ. CDR3 size: 15 residues. DNA of the CDR3: TGTGCCAGCAGCCGTCGGAGCGGAACCTACAATGAGCAGTTCTTC. This codes for CASSRRSGTYNEQFF.

On this clonotype: A clone one base away is much larger, so this may be a read error. The chain has TRBV14 and TRBJ2-7, with 11 bases fitting TRBD2. CDR1 and CDR2 from the germline V gene are SGHDN and FVKESK. This CDR3 comprises 13 residues. The CDR3 protein is CASTLAGGYEQCF. The DNA of the CDR3 is TGTGCCAGCACCCTAGCGGGAGGTTACGAGCAGTGCTTC. The entire variable domain, with the rest obtained from reference TRBV14 and TRBJ2-7, is as follows: EAGVTQFPSHSVIEKGQTVTLRCDPISGHDNLYWYRRVMGKEIKFLLHFVKESKQDESGMPNNRFLAERTGGTYSTLKVQPAELEDSGVYFCASTLAGGYEQCFGPGTRLTVT.